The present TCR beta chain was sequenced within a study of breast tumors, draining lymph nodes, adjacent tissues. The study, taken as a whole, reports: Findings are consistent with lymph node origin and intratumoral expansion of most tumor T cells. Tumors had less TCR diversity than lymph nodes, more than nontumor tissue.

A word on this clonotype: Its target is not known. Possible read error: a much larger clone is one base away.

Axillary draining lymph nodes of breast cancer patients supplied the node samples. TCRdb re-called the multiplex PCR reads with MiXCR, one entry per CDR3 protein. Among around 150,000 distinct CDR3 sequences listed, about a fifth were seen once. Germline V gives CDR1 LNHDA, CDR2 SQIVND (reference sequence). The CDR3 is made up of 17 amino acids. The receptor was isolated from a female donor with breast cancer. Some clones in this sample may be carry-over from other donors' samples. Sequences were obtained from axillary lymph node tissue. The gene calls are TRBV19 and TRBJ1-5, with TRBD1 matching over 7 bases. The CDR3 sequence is CASSYPSRQGSNQPQRF. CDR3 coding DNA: TGTGCCAGTAGTTACCCCTCTCGACAGGGTAGCAATCAGCCCCAGCGTTTT. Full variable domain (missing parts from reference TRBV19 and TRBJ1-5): DGGITQSPKYLFRKEGQNVTLSCEQNLNHDAMYWYRQDPGQGLRLIYYSQIVNDFQKGDIAEGYSVSREKKESFPLTVTSAQKNPTAFYLCASSYPSRQGSNQPQRFGDGTRLSIL.